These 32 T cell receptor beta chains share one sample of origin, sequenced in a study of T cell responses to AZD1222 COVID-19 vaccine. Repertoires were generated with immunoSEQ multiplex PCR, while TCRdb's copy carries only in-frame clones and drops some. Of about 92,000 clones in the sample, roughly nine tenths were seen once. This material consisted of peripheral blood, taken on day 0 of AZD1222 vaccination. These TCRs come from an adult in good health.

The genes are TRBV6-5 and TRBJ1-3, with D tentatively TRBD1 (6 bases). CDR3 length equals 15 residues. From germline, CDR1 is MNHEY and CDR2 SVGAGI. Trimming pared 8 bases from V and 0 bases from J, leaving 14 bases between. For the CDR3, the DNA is TGTGCCAGCGGCACAGGGTTTTCCTCTGGAAACACCATATATTTT. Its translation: CASGTGFSSGNTIYF.

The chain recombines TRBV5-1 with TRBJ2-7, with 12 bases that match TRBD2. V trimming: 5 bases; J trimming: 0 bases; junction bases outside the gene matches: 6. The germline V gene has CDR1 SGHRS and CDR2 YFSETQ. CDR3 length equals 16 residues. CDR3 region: CASRGLAGGGSYEQYF. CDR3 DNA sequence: TGCGCCAGCAGAGGGCTAGCGGGAGGGGGCTCCTACGAGCAGTACTTC.

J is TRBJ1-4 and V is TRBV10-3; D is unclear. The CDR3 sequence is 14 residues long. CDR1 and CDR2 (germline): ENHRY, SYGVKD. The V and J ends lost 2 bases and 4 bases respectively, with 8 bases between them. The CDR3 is CAISERADNEKLFF. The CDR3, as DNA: TGTGCCATCAGTGAGAGGGCCGATAATGAAAAACTGTTTTTT.

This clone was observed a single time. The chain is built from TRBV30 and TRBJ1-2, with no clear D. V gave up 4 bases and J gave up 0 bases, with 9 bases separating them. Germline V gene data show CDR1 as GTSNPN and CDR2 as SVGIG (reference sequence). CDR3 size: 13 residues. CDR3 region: CAWTNRANYGYTF. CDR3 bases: TGTGCCTGGACCAATCGAGCTAACTATGGCTACACCTTC.

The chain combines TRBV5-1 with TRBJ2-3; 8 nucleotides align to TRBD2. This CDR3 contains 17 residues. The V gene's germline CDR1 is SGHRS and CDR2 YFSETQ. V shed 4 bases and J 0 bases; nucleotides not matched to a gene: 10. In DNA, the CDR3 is TGCGCCAGCAGCCTTTCCAGATCTAGCGGGAGCACAGATACGCAGTATTTT. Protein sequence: CASSLSRSSGSTDTQYF.

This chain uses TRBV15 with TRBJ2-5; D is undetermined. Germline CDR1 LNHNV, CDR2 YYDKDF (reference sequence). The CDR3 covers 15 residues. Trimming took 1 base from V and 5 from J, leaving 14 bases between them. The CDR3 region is CATSRALLGVETQYF. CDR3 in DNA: TGTGCCACCAGCAGAGCCCTCCTGGGCGTTGAGACCCAGTACTTC.

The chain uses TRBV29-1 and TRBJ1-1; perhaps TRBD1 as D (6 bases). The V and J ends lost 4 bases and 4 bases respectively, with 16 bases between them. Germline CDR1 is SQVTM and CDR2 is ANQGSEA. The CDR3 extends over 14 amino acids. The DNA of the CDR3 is TGCAGCGTTGGACTGGGGGGCCTGAGCACTGAAGCTTTCTTT. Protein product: CSVGLGGLSTEAFF.

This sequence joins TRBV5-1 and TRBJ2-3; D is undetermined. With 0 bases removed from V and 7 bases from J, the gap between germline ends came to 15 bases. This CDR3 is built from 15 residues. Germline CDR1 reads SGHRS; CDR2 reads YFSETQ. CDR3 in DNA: TGCGCCAGCAGCTTGGCAGCGACCACAGAGAATACGCAGTATTTT. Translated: CASSLAATTENTQYF.

CDR3 amino acids: CATSRAGDETQYF. CDR3 nucleotide sequence: TGTGCCACCAGCAGAGCGGGAGACGAGACCCAGTACTTC. The gene calls are TRBV15 and TRBJ2-5; tentatively, D is TRBD2 (6 bases). This CDR3 spans 13 amino acids. Germline lookup yields CDR1 LNHNV and CDR2 YYDKDF (reference sequence). Trimming left V 1 base short and J 5 bases short, with 8 bases between.

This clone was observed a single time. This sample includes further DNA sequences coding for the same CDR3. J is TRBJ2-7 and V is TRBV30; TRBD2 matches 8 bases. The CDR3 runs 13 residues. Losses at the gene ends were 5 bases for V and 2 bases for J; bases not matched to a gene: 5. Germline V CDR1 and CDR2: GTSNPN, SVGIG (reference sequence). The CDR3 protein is CAWGREGPYEQYF. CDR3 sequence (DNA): TGTGCCTGGGGACGGGAGGGACCCTACGAGCAGTACTTC.

CDR3 in amino acids: CATSNRVPYEQYF. The CDR3 DNA reads TGTGCCACCAGCAACAGGGTACCCTACGAGCAGTACTTC. V usage is TRBV24-1 and J usage is TRBJ2-7, with a tentative D call TRBD1 (6 bases). V gave up 7 bases and J gave up 2 bases, with 11 bases separating them. Germline CDR1 reads KGHDR; CDR2 reads SFDVKD. This CDR3 has 13 amino acids.

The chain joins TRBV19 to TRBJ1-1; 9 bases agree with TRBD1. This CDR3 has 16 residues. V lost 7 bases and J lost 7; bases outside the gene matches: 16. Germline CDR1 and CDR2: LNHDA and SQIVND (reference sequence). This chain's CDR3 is CASTELQGALTGEAFF. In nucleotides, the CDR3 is TGTGCCAGTACCGAATTACAGGGGGCCCTGACCGGTGAAGCTTTCTTT.

The CDR3 coding sequence is TGTGCCAGCAGCTTAGATGGGGGAAGCACTGAAGCTTTCTTT. Amino acids: CASSLDGGSTEAFF. This chain joins TRBV11-2 and TRBJ1-1; D may be TRBD1 (5 bases). The CDR3 runs 14 residues. Per germline, CDR1 SGHAT and CDR2 FQNNGV. V was shortened by 0 bases and J by 4 bases, with 9 bases between the two germline ends. Based on the CDR3 plus reference TRBV11-2 and TRBJ1-1, the full variable domain is EAGVAQSPRYKIIEKRQSVAFWCNPISGHATLYWYQQILGQGPKLLIQFQNNGVVDDSQLPKDRFSAERLKGVDSTLKIQPAKLEDSAVYLCASSLDGGSTEAFFGQGTRLTVV.

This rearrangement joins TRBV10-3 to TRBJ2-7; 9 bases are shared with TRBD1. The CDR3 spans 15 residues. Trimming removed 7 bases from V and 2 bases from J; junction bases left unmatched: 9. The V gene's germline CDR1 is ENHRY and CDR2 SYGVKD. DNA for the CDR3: TGTGCCATCAACTCCAGACAGGGGGGGGCCTACGAGCAGTACTTC. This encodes CAINSRQGGAYEQYF.

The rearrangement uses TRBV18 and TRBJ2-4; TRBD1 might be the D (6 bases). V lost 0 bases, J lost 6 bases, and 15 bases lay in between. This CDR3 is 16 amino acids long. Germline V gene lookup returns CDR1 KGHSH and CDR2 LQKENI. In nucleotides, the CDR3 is TGTGCCAGCTCACCACCCCAACTGGACAGTATAAACATTCAGTACTTC. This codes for CASSPPQLDSINIQYF.

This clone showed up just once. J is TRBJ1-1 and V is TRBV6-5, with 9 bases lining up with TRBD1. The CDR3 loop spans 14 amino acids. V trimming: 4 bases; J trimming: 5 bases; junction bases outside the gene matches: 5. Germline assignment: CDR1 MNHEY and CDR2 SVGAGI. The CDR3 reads CASSLETGGTEAFF. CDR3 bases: TGTGCCAGCAGTTTAGAGACAGGGGGGACTGAAGCTTTCTTT.

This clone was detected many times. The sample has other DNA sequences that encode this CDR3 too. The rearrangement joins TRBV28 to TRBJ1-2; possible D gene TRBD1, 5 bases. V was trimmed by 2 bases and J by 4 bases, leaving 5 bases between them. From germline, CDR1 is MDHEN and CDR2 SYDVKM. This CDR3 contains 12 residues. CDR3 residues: CASSLGGYGYTF. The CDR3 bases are TGTGCCAGCAGTTTAGGGGGCTATGGCTACACCTTC.

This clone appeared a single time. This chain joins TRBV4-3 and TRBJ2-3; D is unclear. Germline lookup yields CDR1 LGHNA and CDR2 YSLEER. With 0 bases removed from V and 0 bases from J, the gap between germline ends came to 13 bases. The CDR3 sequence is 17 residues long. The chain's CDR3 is CASSQDAWATSTDTQYF. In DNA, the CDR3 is TGCGCCAGCAGCCAAGATGCGTGGGCTACTAGCACAGATACGCAGTATTTT.

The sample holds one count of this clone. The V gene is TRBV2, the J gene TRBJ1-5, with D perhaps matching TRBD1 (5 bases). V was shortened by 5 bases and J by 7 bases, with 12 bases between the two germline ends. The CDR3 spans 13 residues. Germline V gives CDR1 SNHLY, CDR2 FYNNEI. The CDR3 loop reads CASSQGFEQPQHF. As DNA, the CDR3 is TGTGCCAGCAGTCAGGGCTTCGAACAGCCCCAGCATTTT.

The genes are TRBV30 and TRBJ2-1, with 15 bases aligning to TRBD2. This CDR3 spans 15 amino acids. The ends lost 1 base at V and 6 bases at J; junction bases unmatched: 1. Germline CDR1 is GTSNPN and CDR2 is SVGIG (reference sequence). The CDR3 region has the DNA TGTGCCTGGAGTGGGACTAGCGGGAGGGCCAATGAGCAGTTCTTC. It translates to CAWSGTSGRANEQFF. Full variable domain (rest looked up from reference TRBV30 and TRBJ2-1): SQTIHQWPATLVQPVGSPLSLECTVEGTSNPNLYWYRQAAGRGLQLLFYSVGIGQISSEVPQNLSASRPQDRQFILSSKKLLLSDSGFYLCAWSGTSGRANEQFFGPGTRLTVL.

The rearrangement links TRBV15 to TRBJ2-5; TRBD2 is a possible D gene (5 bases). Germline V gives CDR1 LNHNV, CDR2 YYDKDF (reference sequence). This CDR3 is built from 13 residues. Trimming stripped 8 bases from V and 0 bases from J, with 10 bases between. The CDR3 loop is CATSTRNQETQYF. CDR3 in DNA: TGTGCCACCTCAACTAGGAACCAAGAGACCCAGTACTTC.

The CDR3 DNA reads TGTGCCAGCAGCCATGGCGGAAAGACCCAGTACTTC. Amino acid sequence: CASSHGGKTQYF. J is TRBJ2-5 and V is TRBV7-2; D is undetermined. This CDR3 contains 12 residues. CDR1 and CDR2 (germline): SGHTA, FQGNSA. Trimming shortened V by 5 bases and J by 6 bases, and 10 bases separated the two germline ends.

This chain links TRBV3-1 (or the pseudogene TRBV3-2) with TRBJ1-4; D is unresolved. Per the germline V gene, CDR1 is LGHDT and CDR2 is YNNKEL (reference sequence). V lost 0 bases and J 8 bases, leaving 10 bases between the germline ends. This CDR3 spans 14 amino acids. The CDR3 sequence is CASSQEVREEKLFF. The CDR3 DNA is TGTGCCAGCAGCCAAGAGGTGAGGGAGGAAAAACTGTTTTTT.

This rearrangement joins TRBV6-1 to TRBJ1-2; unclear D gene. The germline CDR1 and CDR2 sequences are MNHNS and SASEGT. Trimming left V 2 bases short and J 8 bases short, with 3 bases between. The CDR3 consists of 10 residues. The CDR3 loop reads CASSEPGYTF. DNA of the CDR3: TGTGCCAGCAGTGAACCGGGCTACACCTTC.

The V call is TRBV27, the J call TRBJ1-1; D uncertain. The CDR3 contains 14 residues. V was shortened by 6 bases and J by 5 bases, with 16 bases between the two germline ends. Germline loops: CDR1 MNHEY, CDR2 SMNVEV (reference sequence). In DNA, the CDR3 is TGTGCCAGCAGCCCGCTTAGATTCGGGACTGAAGCTTTCTTT. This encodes CASSPLRFGTEAFF.

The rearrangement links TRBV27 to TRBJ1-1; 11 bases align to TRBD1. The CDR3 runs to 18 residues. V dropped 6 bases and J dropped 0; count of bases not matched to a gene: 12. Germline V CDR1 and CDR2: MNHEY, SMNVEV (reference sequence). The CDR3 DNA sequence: TGTGCCAGCAGGGGACGGGACAGGGGGATACCTATGAACACTGAAGCTTTCTTT. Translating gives CASRGRDRGIPMNTEAFF.

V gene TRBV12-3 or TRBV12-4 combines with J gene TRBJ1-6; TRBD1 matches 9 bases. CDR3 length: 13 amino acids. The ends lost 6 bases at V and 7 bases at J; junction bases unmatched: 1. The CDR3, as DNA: TGTGCCAGCAGCGGGACAGGGAATTCACCCCTCCACTTT. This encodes CASSGTGNSPLHF.

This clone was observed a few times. CDR3 bases: TGTGCCATCAGGGCTAGCACAGATACGCAGTATTTT. It encodes CAIRASTDTQYF. The genes are TRBV10-3 and TRBJ2-3; no reliable D call. The germline CDR1 and CDR2 sequences are ENHRY and SYGVKD. Trimming stripped 6 bases from V and 0 bases from J, with 4 bases between. The CDR3 extends over 12 amino acids.

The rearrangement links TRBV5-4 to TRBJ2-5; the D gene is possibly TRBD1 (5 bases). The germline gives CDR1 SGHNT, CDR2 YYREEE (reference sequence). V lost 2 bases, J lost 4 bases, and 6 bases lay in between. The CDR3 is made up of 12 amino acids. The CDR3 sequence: CASSLGVETQYF. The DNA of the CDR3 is TGTGCCAGCAGCTTAGGGGTAGAGACCCAGTACTTC.

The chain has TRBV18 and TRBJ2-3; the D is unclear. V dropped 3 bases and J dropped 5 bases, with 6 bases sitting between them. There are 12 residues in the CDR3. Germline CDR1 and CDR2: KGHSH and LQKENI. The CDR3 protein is CASSPVVDTQYF. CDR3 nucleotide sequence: TGTGCCAGCTCACCCGTGGTAGATACGCAGTATTTT.

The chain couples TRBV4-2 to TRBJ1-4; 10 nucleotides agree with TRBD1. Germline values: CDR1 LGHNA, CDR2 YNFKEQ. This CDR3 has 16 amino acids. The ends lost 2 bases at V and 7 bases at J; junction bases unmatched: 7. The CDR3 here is CASSQMAGTGVEKLFF. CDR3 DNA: TGTGCCAGCAGCCAAATGGCCGGGACAGGGGTTGAAAAACTGTTTTTT.

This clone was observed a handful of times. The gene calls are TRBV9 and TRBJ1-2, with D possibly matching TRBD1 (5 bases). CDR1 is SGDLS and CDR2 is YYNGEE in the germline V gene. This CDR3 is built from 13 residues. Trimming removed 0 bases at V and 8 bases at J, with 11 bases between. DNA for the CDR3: TGTGCCAGCAGCGTAGCGGAGGGGTTCGGCTACACCTTC. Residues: CASSVAEGFGYTF.